Following are 3 T cell receptor beta chains from one sample sequenced in a study of cytomegalovirus exposure and HLA in healthy donors. Primers: 60 Vbeta forward and 13 Jbeta reverse. Only in-frame clones appear in the TCRdb table, and some are missing; sequencing was by immunoSEQ multiplex PCR. The data contain over 200,000 clones, 85% to 90% of them seen just once; the ten biggest clones take up about 1.2%. Sequenced sample: PBMCs. All receptors come from a human donor in good health.

The chain is built from TRBV7-8 and TRBJ2-3; D ambiguous. Trimming cost V 5 bases and J 6 bases, with 18 bases left between them. The CDR3 totals 15 residues. Germline-derived CDR1 and CDR2 are SGHVS and FQNEAQ. The CDR3 coding sequence is TGTGCCAGCAGCCCTCAACCCCCCCGCGGCGATACGCAGTATTTT. It yields the protein CASSPQPPRGDTQYF.

The rearrangement joins TRBV4-1 to TRBJ2-3; 10 bases are shared with TRBD2. The CDR3 runs to 17 residues. Per the germline V gene, CDR1 is MGHRA and CDR2 is YSYEKL. Losses at the gene ends were 0 bases for V and 5 bases for J; bases not matched to a gene: 8. The CDR3, as DNA: TGCGCCAGCAGCCAAGAGAGCGGGAGGGCCTGGATAGATACGCAGTATTTT. Translated: CASSQESGRAWIDTQYF.

V and J are TRBV7-9 and TRBJ2-4, with D possibly being TRBD2 (6 bases). Germline V gene sequence: CDR1 SEHNR, CDR2 FQNEAQ (reference sequence). This CDR3 has 15 amino acids. V lost 0 bases to trimming and J lost 7 bases, with 13 bases between them. CDR3 DNA: TGTGCCAGCAGCTTAGCGCCGGGGGACCGGAACATTCAGTACTTC. Translation: CASSLAPGDRNIQYF. Full variable domain (remainder filled in from reference TRBV7-9 and TRBJ2-4): DTGVSQNPRHKITKRGQNVTFRCDPISEHNRLYWYRQTLGQGPEFLTYFQNEAQLEKSRLLSDRFSAERPKGSFSTLEIQRTEQGDSAMYLCASSLAPGDRNIQYFGAGTRLSVL.